This T cell receptor (beta chain) was sequenced in a study of T-cell memory formation after mild COVID-19. cDNA libraries for TCR alpha and TCR beta, carrying sample barcodes and UMIs, came from 5'RACE with constant-segment primers. TCRdb used MiXCR to reprocess the 5' RACE reads, holding one entry per CDR3 protein. The sample contains approximately 240,000 distinct CDR3 sequences, about 16% of which appear only once. As regards this clonotype: Its specificity is not known.

Germline V gene lookup returns CDR1 SGHTA and CDR2 FQGNSA. V was clipped by 2 bases and J by 4 bases, with 14 bases between them. The CDR3 is 15 amino acids. Study-wide results and limits: The CD4+ clones that contracted clustered mainly within CM and EM, and the CD8+ clones concentrated in EMRA. Pre-infection memory already had some responding clones, implying cross-reactive memory joined. Among clones contracting day 15 to 85, CD4/CD8 was balanced, whereas later expanders leaned CD4+.

The sample taken for sequencing was PBMCs or a T cell subset sorted from them (not recorded which). The chain uses TRBV7-2 and TRBJ2-5; TRBD2 is a possible D gene (6 bases). The clonotype comes from a man younger than 35 who had mild COVID-19 (a few samples of this study predate the infection). Cell type and time point are not known. The CDR3 is CASSLFGGVGETQYF. The CDR3 DNA reads TGTGCCAGCAGCTTATTCGGCGGGGTAGGAGAGACCCAGTACTTC. Using reference TRBV7-2 and TRBJ2-5 for the parts outside the CDR3, the full variable domain is GAGVSQSPSNKVTEKGKDVELRCDPISGHTALYWYRQSLGQGLEFLIYFQGNSAPDKSGLPSDRFSAERTGGSVSTLTIQRTQQEDSAVYLCASSLFGGVGETQYFGPGTRLLVL.